The T cell receptor (beta chain) under discussion was sequenced for a study of control samples from healthy donors and cancer patients. The data were produced by immunoSEQ multiplex PCR, yet TCRdb's version contains in-frame clones alone and is incomplete. The table shows about 77,000 clones, with 80% to 95% occurring only once. This CDR3 contains 15 residues. This chain connects TRBV12-2 to TRBJ1-5. TRBV12-2 is listed as a pseudogene. Sequencing input: blood. The receptor comes from a woman between 55 and 75 years old in good health. The CDR3 spells CASRKGRRSNQPQHF. As DNA, the CDR3 is TGTGCAAGTCGCAAGGGACGCAGAAGCAATCAGCCCCAGCATTTT.